This record looks at one T cell receptor (beta chain) sequence and its context. The data stem from a study of blood T cell repertoires in COVID-19. About the research overall: Samples of COVID-19 (acute and convalescent) were obtained from the United States, Italy and Spain. Sources were T cells, B-cell-depleted T cells, or PBMCs; the material itself was cDNA or gDNA.

CDR1 MGHDK and CDR2 SYGVNS come from the germline V gene. There are 13 residues in the CDR3. V lost 6 bases and J lost 0, with 6 bases in between. TCRdb's copy holds only in-frame clones and misses some; the assay was immunoSEQ multiplex PCR. This sample has about 120,000 clones; approximately 80% occur once, and the top ten carry roughly 0.83%. This TCR was sampled from a woman aged 70-85 years with acute or convalescent COVID-19. The chain employs TRBV25-1 and TRBJ1-5, with D perhaps TRBD1 (5 bases). The sequenced sample was peripheral blood. The CDR3 here is CASRGDSNQPQHF. CDR3 coding DNA: TGTGCCAGCAGAGGGGATAGCAATCAGCCCCAGCATTTT.